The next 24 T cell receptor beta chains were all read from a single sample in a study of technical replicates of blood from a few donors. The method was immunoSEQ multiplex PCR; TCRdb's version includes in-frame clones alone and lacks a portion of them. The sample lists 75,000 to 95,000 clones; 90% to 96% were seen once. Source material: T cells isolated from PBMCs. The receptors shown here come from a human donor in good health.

CDR3 sequence (DNA): TGCGCCAGCAGCCAGCGCCCCCTTTACGAGCAGTACTTC. Its translation is CASSQRPLYEQYF. The rearrangement joins TRBV4-1 to TRBJ2-7; D is uncertain. Per the germline V gene, CDR1 is MGHRA and CDR2 is YSYEKL. Trimming left V 3 bases short and J 4 bases short, with 10 bases between. This CDR3 spans 13 amino acids.

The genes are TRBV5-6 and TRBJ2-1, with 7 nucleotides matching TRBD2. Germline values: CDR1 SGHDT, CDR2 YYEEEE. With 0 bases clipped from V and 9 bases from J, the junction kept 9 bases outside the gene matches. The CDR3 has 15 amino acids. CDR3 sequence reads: CASSLAAGVYSEQFF. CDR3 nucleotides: TGTGCCAGCAGCTTGGCTGCGGGAGTTTATAGTGAGCAGTTCTTC.

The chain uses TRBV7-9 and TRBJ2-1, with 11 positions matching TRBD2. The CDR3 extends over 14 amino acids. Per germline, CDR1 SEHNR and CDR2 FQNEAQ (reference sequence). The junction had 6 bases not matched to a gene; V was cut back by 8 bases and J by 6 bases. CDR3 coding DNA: TGTGCCAGCGTGGTAGCGGGAGGGCCCAATGAGCAGTTCTTC. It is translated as CASVVAGGPNEQFF.

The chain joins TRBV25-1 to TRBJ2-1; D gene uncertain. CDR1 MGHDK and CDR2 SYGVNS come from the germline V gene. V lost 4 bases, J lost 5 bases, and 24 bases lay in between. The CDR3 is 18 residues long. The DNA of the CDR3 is TGTGCCAGCAGTGCCGGAACCCCCAGAGCGCTCCAAAACAATGAGCAGTTCTTC. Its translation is CASSAGTPRALQNNEQFF. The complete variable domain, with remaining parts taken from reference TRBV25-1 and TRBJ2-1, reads EADIYQTPRYLVIGTGKKITLECSQTMGHDKMYWYQQDPGMELHLIHYSYGVNSTEKGDLSSESTVSRIRTEHFPLTLESARPSHTSQYLCASSAGTPRALQNNEQFFGPGTRLTVL.

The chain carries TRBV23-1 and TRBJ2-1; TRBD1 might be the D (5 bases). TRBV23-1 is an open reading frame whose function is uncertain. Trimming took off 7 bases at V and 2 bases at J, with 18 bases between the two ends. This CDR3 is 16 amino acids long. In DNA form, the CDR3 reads TGCGCCAGCACCCACCCCAGGGATGATCCCTACAATGAGCAGTTCTTC. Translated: CASTHPRDDPYNEQFF.

The CDR3 sequence is CASSSGTGITEAFF. The CDR3 bases are TGTGCCAGCTCTTCCGGGACAGGGATTACCGAAGCTTTCTTT. The V and J genes are TRBV6-5 and TRBJ1-1; 9 nucleotides match TRBD1. Germline CDR1 and CDR2: MNHEY and SVGAGI. The CDR3 covers 14 residues. V shed 8 bases and J 8 bases; nucleotides not matched to a gene: 12.

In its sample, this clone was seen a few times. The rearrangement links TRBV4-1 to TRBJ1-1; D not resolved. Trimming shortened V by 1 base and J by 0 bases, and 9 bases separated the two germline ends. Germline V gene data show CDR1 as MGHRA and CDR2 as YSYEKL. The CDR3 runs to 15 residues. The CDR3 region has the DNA TGCGCCAGCAGCCAAGTAATGAGCGTGAACACTGAAGCTTTCTTT. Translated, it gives CASSQVMSVNTEAFF.

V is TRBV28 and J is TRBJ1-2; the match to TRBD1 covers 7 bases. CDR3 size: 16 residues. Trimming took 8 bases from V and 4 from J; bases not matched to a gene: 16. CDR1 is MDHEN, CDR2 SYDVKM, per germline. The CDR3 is CASVLNLQGQGYGYTF. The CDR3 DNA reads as TGTGCCAGCGTTCTCAATCTACAGGGGCAGGGCTATGGCTACACCTTC.

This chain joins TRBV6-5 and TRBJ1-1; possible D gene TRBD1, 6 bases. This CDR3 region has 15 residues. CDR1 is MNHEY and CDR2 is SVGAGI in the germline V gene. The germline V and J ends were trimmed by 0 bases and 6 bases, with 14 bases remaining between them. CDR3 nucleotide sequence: TGTGCCAGCAGTTACTCTCCAGGGACAAGCCCTGAAGCTTTCTTT. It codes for CASSYSPGTSPEAFF.

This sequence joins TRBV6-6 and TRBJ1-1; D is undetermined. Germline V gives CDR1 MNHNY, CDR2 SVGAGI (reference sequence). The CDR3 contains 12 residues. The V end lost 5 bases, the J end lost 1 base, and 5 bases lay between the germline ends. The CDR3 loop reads CASSRENTEAFF. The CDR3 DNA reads TGTGCCAGCAGTCGGGAGAACACTGAAGCTTTCTTT.

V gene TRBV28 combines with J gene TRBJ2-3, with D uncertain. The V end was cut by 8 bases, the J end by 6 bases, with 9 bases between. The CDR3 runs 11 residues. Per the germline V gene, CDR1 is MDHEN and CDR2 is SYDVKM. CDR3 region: CASCSRDTQYF. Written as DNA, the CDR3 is TGTGCCAGCTGCTCCCGGGATACGCAGTATTTT.

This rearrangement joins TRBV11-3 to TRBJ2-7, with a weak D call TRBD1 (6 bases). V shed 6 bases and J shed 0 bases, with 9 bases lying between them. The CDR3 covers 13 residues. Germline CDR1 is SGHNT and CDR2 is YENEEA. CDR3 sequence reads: CASRLGGSYEQYF. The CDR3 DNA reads TGTGCCAGCAGACTAGGGGGCTCCTACGAGCAGTACTTC.

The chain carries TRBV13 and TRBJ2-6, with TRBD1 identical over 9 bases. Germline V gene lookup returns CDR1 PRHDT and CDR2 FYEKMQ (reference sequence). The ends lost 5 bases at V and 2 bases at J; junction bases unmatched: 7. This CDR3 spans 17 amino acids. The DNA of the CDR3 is TGTGCCAGCAGCCGCCCCGGGACAGGGACTGGGGCCAACGTCCTGACTTTC. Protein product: CASSRPGTGTGANVLTF.

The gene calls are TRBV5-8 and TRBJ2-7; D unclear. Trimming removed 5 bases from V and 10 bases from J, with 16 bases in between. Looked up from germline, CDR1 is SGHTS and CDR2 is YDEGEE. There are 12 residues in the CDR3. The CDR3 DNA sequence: TGTGCCAGCAGACGGTCTCTTCTTCTTCAGTACTTC. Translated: CASRRSLLLQYF.

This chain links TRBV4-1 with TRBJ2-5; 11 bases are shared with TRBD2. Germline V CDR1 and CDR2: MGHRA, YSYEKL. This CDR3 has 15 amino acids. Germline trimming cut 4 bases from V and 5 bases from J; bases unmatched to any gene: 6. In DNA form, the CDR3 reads TGCGCCAGCAGCCTACTAGCGGGAGTTGGGGAGACCCAGTACTTC. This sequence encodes CASSLLAGVGETQYF.

CDR3 in amino acids: CASSLGTGTQYF. The CDR3 DNA is TGTGCCAGCAGCCTAGGTACGGGGACCCAGTACTTC. This chain links TRBV14 with TRBJ2-5, with no clear D. The CDR3 loop spans 12 amino acids. Trimming pared 4 bases from V and 7 bases from J, leaving 10 bases between. Per the germline V gene, CDR1 is SGHDN and CDR2 is FVKESK.

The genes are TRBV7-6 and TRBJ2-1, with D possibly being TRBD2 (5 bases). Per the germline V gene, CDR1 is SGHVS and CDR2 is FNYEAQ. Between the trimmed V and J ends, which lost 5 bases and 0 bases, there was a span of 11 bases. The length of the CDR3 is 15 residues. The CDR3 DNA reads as TGTGCCAGCAGCCCGCGGGCGCCCTCCTACAATGAGCAGTTCTTC. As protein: CASSPRAPSYNEQFF.

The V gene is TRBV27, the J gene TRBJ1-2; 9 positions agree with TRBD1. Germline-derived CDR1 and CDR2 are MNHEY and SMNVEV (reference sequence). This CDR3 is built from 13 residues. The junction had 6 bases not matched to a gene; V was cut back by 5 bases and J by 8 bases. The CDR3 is CASSLTGGGGYTF. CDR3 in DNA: TGTGCCAGCAGTCTAACAGGGGGCGGGGGCTACACCTTC.

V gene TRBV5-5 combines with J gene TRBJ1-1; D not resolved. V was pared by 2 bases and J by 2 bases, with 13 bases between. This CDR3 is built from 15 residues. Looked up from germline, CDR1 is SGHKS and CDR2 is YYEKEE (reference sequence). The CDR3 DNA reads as TGTGCCAGCAGCTTTTTAGGTGAGGGCAACACTGAAGCTTTCTTT. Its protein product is CASSFLGEGNTEAFF.

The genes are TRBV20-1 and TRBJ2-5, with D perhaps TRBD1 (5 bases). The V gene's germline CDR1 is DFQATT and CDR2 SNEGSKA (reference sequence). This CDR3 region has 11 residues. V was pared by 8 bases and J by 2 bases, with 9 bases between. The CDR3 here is CSQDKQETQYF. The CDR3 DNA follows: TGCAGTCAGGACAAACAAGAGACCCAGTACTTC.

The CDR3 DNA is TGTGCCACCAGCAGATCCTGGACAGGGAACACTGAAGCTTTCTTT. Translating it yields CATSRSWTGNTEAFF. V gene TRBV15 combines with J gene TRBJ1-1; 7 nucleotides agree with TRBD1. With 2 bases clipped from V and 1 base from J, the junction kept 4 bases outside the gene matches. Germline V gene sequence: CDR1 LNHNV, CDR2 YYDKDF (reference sequence). This CDR3 comprises 15 residues.

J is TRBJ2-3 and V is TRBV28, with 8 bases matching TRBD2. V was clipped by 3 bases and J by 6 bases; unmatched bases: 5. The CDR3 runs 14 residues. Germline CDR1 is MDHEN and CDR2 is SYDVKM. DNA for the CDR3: TGTGCCAGCAGTTTTGCGGGAGGATCCGATACGCAGTATTTT. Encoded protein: CASSFAGGSDTQYF.

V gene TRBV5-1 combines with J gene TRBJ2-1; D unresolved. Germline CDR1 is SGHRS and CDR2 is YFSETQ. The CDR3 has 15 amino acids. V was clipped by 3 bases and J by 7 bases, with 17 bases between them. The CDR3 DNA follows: TGCGCCAGCAGCTCTCAGCCCCGACAACTTAATGAGCAGTTCTTC. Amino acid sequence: CASSSQPRQLNEQFF.

In DNA form, the CDR3 reads TGTGCCAGCAGCTTAGCCAACAGATATAATGAAAAACTGTTTTTT. This codes for CASSLANRYNEKLFF. The chain carries TRBV7-6 and TRBJ1-4; D not certain. The germline V and J ends were trimmed by 0 bases and 4 bases, with 9 bases remaining between them. CDR3 length: 15 residues. Per the germline V gene, CDR1 is SGHVS and CDR2 is FNYEAQ.